This entry describes one T cell receptor (beta chain). This entry belongs to a study of blood T cells in healthy people across ages. Sample-barcoded 5' priming and a J-beta primer mix drove a second PCR of roughly 7 to 11 cycles. MiXCR was run by TCRdb on the 5' RACE reads, yielding one entry per CDR3 protein. This sample carries over 1,500,000 distinct CDR3 sequences, around 42% of them seen once, and the ten largest clones take under 25%. The CDR3 extends over 13 amino acids. V was pared by 4 bases and J by 8 bases, with 3 bases of the junction left unmatched. Per the germline V gene, CDR1 is ENHRY and CDR2 is SYGVKD.

J is TRBJ2-1 and V is TRBV10-3; 9 bases map to TRBD2. This receptor was obtained from a human donor in good health. Sequenced material: blood. This CDR3 reads CAISGGGADEQFF. The CDR3 bases are TGTGCCATCAGTGGCGGGGGGGCGGATGAGCAGTTCTTC.